The 30 T cell receptor beta chains presented below share a single source sample, sequenced in a study of shared clonotypes between healthy human individuals. Clones were read by immunoSEQ multiplex PCR, and TCRdb kept only the in-frame ones, dropping some. The sample shows 450,000 to 500,000 clones, more than 75% of them seen only once. Material: PBMCs. The receptors stem from a woman aged 40 to 50 in good health. Some clones in this sample may be carry-over from other donors' samples.

This rearrangement joins TRBV5-1 to TRBJ2-2, with a weak D call TRBD2 (5 bases). Trimming pared 2 bases from V and 6 bases from J, leaving 8 bases between. The germline V gene has CDR1 SGHRS and CDR2 YFSETQ. This CDR3 is built from 13 residues. CDR3 protein: CASSFPGAGELFF. For the CDR3, the DNA is TGCGCCAGCAGCTTCCCCGGGGCCGGGGAGCTGTTTTTT.

The chain links TRBV6-1 to TRBJ2-7; TRBD1 matches at 10 bases. CDR3 length: 19 amino acids. V shed 3 bases and J 1 base; nucleotides not matched to a gene: 15. Germline loops: CDR1 MNHNS, CDR2 SASEGT. For the CDR3, the DNA is TGTGCCAGCAGTGATTTTGGGGGCTGGGGACAGGGGCGATCCTACGAGCAGTACTTC. Translated: CASSDFGGWGQGRSYEQYF.

The rearrangement uses TRBV11-2 and TRBJ1-2; 9 positions agree with TRBD1. CDR1 SGHAT and CDR2 FQNNGV come from the germline V gene. The CDR3 loop spans 14 amino acids. Trimming at V came to 3 bases and at J to 8 bases, leaving 7 bases not matched to a gene. CDR3 DNA: TGTGCCAGCAGCTTGGACAGGGGTGAGCAAGGCTACACCTTC. It yields the protein CASSLDRGEQGYTF.

J is TRBJ1-3 and V is TRBV4-2, with no clear D. The CDR3 is 15 amino acids. Trimming shortened V by 4 bases and J by 0 bases, and 10 bases separated the two germline ends. CDR1 is LGHNA, CDR2 YNFKEQ, per germline. CDR3: CASSPDGNSGNTIYF. As DNA, the CDR3 is TGTGCCAGCAGCCCAGACGGCAACTCTGGAAACACCATATATTTT.

The chain joins TRBV2 to TRBJ1-4, with no clear D. The CDR3 has 14 residues. Germline CDR1 and CDR2: SNHLY and FYNNEI. V gave up 5 bases and J gave up 5 bases, with 12 bases separating them. CDR3 protein: CASSLGRWNEKLFF. Written as DNA, the CDR3 is TGTGCCAGCAGTCTAGGGAGGTGGAATGAAAAACTGTTTTTT.

The rearrangement joins TRBV19 to TRBJ2-5; no reliable D call. V dropped 6 bases and J dropped 5 bases, with 16 bases sitting between them. The germline CDR1 and CDR2 sequences are LNHDA and SQIVND (reference sequence). There are 14 residues in the CDR3. In DNA, the CDR3 is TGTGCCAGTAGCCAGACTCTGGCCGGGGAGACCCAGTACTTC. It translates to CASSQTLAGETQYF.

The rearrangement links TRBV5-1 to TRBJ2-1; 8 bases align to TRBD1. Germline CDR1 reads SGHRS; CDR2 reads YFSETQ. With V trimmed by 7 bases and J by 2 bases, 14 bases remained unmatched. The CDR3 length is 17 residues. The CDR3 region has the DNA TGCGCCAGCGGCAAGTCTACCGGGACAGGACCCTACAATGAGCAGTTCTTC. Amino acids: CASGKSTGTGPYNEQFF.

This chain links TRBV27 with TRBJ2-7; TRBD2 might be the D (7 bases). V shed 3 bases and J shed 0 bases, with 15 bases lying between them. The germline gives CDR1 MNHEY, CDR2 SMNVEV (reference sequence). The CDR3 consists of 16 residues. Here the CDR3 DNA reads TGTGCCAGCAGTTTGGCGGCGGGGGCTAGCTCCTACGAGCAGTACTTC. Protein sequence: CASSLAAGASSYEQYF.

For this clone: The same CDR3 can be traced to other DNA sequences in this sample. The chain joins TRBV4-2 to TRBJ2-7; D is uncertain. Trimming left V 0 bases short and J 8 bases short, with 5 bases between. Germline CDR1 and CDR2: LGHNA and YNFKEQ. This CDR3 region has 11 residues. The CDR3 sequence: CASSQDYQQYF. The CDR3, as DNA: TGTGCCAGCAGCCAAGATTACCAGCAGTACTTC.

The chain employs TRBV28 and TRBJ2-7; 10 bases are a match to TRBD2. CDR3 length: 14 residues. J was trimmed by 0 bases and V by 7 bases; bases with no gene match: 3. Germline values: CDR1 MDHEN, CDR2 SYDVKM. CDR3 protein: CASIASGSSYEQYF. CDR3 bases: TGTGCCAGCATAGCTAGCGGGAGCTCCTACGAGCAGTACTTC.

The genes are TRBV14 and TRBJ2-5; 9 nucleotides agree with TRBD1. The end of the DNA aligns better with TRBJ2-7, so the J call may be wrong. The CDR3 spans 15 residues. The V gene's germline CDR1 is SGHDN and CDR2 FVKESK. This chain's CDR3 is CASSHGTGWSYEQYF. CDR3 sequence (DNA): TGTGCCAGCAGCCACGGGACAGGGTGGTCCTACGAGCAGTACTTC.

This sequence joins TRBV28 and TRBJ1-5, with D tentatively TRBD1 (6 bases). Germline lookup yields CDR1 MDHEN and CDR2 SYDVKM. The V and J ends lost 5 bases and 7 bases respectively, with 15 bases between them. The length of the CDR3 is 14 residues. The CDR3 DNA reads TGTGCCAGCAGTCCCGCAGGGGATCGACAGCCCCAGCATTTT. As protein: CASSPAGDRQPQHF. Filled out from reference TRBV28 and TRBJ1-5, the complete variable domain reads DVKVTQSSRYLVKRTGEKVFLECVQDMDHENMFWYRQDPGLGLRLIYFSYDVKMKEKGDIPEGYSVSREKKERFSLILESASTNQTSMYLCASSPAGDRQPQHFGDGTRLSIL.

In this sample, this clone turned up a few times. The J gene is TRBJ1-2, the V gene TRBV7-9; D might be TRBD1 (5 bases). V was clipped by 5 bases and J by 7 bases, with 17 bases between them. CDR3 size: 14 residues. Germline V lookup: CDR1 SEHNR, CDR2 FQNEAQ (reference sequence). The CDR3 coding sequence is TGTGCCAGCAGCACCCAGGGCGGGGCGCTTGGCTACACCTTC. Translating it yields CASSTQGGALGYTF. Drawing the rest from reference TRBV7-9 and TRBJ1-2, the complete variable domain is DTGVSQNPRHKITKRGQNVTFRCDPISEHNRLYWYRQTLGQGPEFLTYFQNEAQLEKSRLLSDRFSAERPKGSFSTLEIQRTEQGDSAMYLCASSTQGGALGYTFGSGTRLTVV.

The rearrangement uses TRBV6-6 and TRBJ2-3; no clear D gene. The CDR3 length is 13 residues. The germline V gene encodes CDR1 MNHNY and CDR2 SVGAGI (reference sequence). The V and J ends lost 1 base and 6 bases respectively, with 8 bases between them. The CDR3 spells CASSYWATDTQYF. The CDR3 region has the DNA TGTGCCAGCAGTTACTGGGCGACCGATACGCAGTATTTT.

The V and J genes are TRBV2 and TRBJ2-7; TRBD2 matches 11 bases. The CDR3 runs to 15 residues. Trimming removed 1 base from V and 6 bases from J; junction bases left unmatched: 5. Germline CDR1 reads SNHLY; CDR2 reads FYNNEI. CDR3 residues: CASSEVSGLAGEQYF. The CDR3 DNA follows: TGTGCCAGCAGTGAAGTATCCGGACTAGCGGGCGAGCAGTACTTC.

As concerns this clone: At one end, the junction sequence differs from germline, possibly due to a read error. The gene calls are TRBV5-5 and TRBJ2-1; TRBD2 agrees at 14 bases. The CDR3 has 17 amino acids. Germline V gene lookup returns CDR1 SGHKS and CDR2 YYEKEE (reference sequence). In DNA form, the CDR3 reads TGTGCTAGCAGCTTGGACTGGACTAGCGGGAGGTACAATGAGCAGTTCTTC. Amino acids: CASSLDWTSGRYNEQFF.

The chain recombines TRBV2 with TRBJ1-1, with D perhaps TRBD1 (6 bases). CDR1 is SNHLY and CDR2 is FYNNEI in the germline V gene. V lost 4 bases, J lost 2 bases, and 14 bases lay in between. There are 15 residues in the CDR3. The CDR3 DNA reads as TGTGCCAGCAGTGGGACTAGGGGGATTAACACTGAAGCTTTCTTT. It yields the protein CASSGTRGINTEAFF.

This chain connects TRBV7-2 to TRBJ2-7, with 11 bases matching TRBD2. In germline, CDR1 is SGHTA, CDR2 FQGNSA. With V trimmed by 1 base and J by 6 bases, 5 bases remained unmatched. This CDR3 comprises 15 residues. The CDR3: CASSLGLAGGSEQYF. CDR3 nucleotides: TGTGCCAGCAGCTTAGGGCTAGCGGGAGGCAGCGAGCAGTACTTC.

The chain uses TRBV29-1 and TRBJ1-1; D gene unclear. The CDR3 is made up of 14 amino acids. CDR1 is SQVTM and CDR2 is ANQGSEA in the germline V gene. The V and J ends lost 4 bases and 3 bases respectively, with 15 bases between them. The CDR3 nucleotides read TGCAGCGTTGTAGGATCGGCGTCTCACACTGAAGCTTTCTTT. Its protein is CSVVGSASHTEAFF. Full variable domain (rest looked up from reference TRBV29-1 and TRBJ1-1): SAVISQKPSRDICQRGTSLTIQCQVDSQVTMMFWYRQQPGQSLTLIATANQGSEATYESGFVIDKFPISRPNLTFSTLTVSNMSPEDSSIYLCSVVGSASHTEAFFGQGTRLTVV.

The rearrangement links TRBV12-2 to TRBJ2-3; the D call of TRBD2 is as the table states it, not checked on the DNA. TRBV12-2 is a pseudogene locus. The CDR3 loop spans 17 amino acids. CDR3 in DNA: TGTGCAAGTCGCCATGACTTGATACCCTTAGAGGAAGATACGCAGTATTTT. Residues: CASRHDLIPLEEDTQYF.

To note about this clone: The junction does not match germline at one end; this may be a read error. Other DNA sequences of this sample code for an identical CDR3. The chain employs TRBV7-9 and TRBJ2-1, with TRBD2 identical over 9 bases. Germline-derived CDR1 and CDR2 are SEHNR and FQNEAQ (reference sequence). The CDR3 runs to 16 residues. The CDR3 DNA sequence: TGCGCCAGCAGCTTAGGTCCTAGCGGGAATTCCGGTGAGCAGTTCTTC. Protein product: CASSLGPSGNSGEQFF.

The rearrangement joins TRBV9 to TRBJ2-3; TRBD2 might be the D (5 bases). V lost 4 bases and J lost 4, with 13 bases in between. CDR3 size: 14 residues. Germline-derived CDR1 and CDR2 are SGDLS and YYNGEE. The CDR3 nucleotides are TGTGCCAGCAGCCCCGGGGTGAGGGCAGATACGCAGTATTTT. Translating gives CASSPGVRADTQYF.

J is TRBJ1-5 and V is TRBV4-2; a possible D gene is TRBD1 (5 bases). CDR1 is LGHNA, CDR2 YNFKEQ, per germline. Trimming took 4 bases from V and 4 from J, leaving 11 bases between them. The CDR3 sequence is 14 residues long. The chain's CDR3 is CASSRTGGNQPQHF. The DNA of the CDR3 is TGTGCCAGCAGCCGGACGGGGGGGAATCAGCCCCAGCATTTT.

This clone was recorded only once. A much larger clone is a single base away; this may be a read error. V and J are TRBV5-1 and TRBJ2-7; 7 nucleotides agree with TRBD1. The V gene's germline CDR1 is SGHRS and CDR2 YFSETQ. CDR3 length equals 13 residues. Trimming removed 4 bases from V and 2 bases from J; junction bases left unmatched: 3. CDR3 nucleotides: TGCGCCAGCAGCCGGGACAGCCCCTACGAGCAGTACTTC. Amino acid sequence: CASSRDSPYEQYF.

This sequence joins TRBV5-1 and TRBJ1-2; D call uncertain. Germline V gives CDR1 SGHRS, CDR2 YFSETQ. Trimming left V 5 bases short and J 4 bases short, with 12 bases between. The CDR3 length is 13 residues. CDR3 region: CASRLEGSYGYTF. CDR3 nucleotides: TGCGCCAGCAGACTAGAGGGAAGCTATGGCTACACCTTC.

The chain uses TRBV27 and TRBJ2-1, with a tentative D call TRBD2 (5 bases). The germline gives CDR1 MNHEY, CDR2 SMNVEV (reference sequence). The V and J ends lost 2 bases and 4 bases respectively, with 12 bases between them. The CDR3 runs to 15 residues. CDR3 in DNA: TGTGCCAGCAGTTTAAGGCTGCCGGGATACAATGAGCAGTTCTTC. Its protein product is CASSLRLPGYNEQFF.

The V and J genes are TRBV19 and TRBJ1-1, with a tentative D call TRBD1 (6 bases). The CDR3 consists of 16 residues. The germline V gene has CDR1 LNHDA and CDR2 SQIVND (reference sequence). The V end lost 6 bases, the J end lost 2 bases, and 19 bases lay between the germline ends. The CDR3 loop reads CASSLQITGHNTEAFF. CDR3 in DNA: TGTGCCAGTAGCCTCCAAATCACGGGACACAACACTGAAGCTTTCTTT.

The chain recombines TRBV28 with TRBJ2-3, with 12 positions matching TRBD1. CDR3 length equals 14 residues. CDR1 and CDR2 (germline): MDHEN, SYDVKM. The V segment lost 5 bases and the J segment 7 bases; nucleotides outside the gene matches: 4. CDR3 bases: TGTGCCAGCAGTCCCCGGGACAGGGGGCATACGCAGTATTTT. Protein: CASSPRDRGHTQYF. Looking up the rest from reference TRBV28 and TRBJ2-3 gives the full variable domain: DVKVTQSSRYLVKRTGEKVFLECVQDMDHENMFWYRQDPGLGLRLIYFSYDVKMKEKGDIPEGYSVSREKKERFSLILESASTNQTSMYLCASSPRDRGHTQYFGPGTRLTVL.

The chain recombines TRBV2 with TRBJ1-2; possibly TRBD1 for D (6 bases). This CDR3 has 14 amino acids. The V gene lost 3 bases and the J gene lost 4 bases, with 12 bases spanning the gap. Germline loops: CDR1 SNHLY, CDR2 FYNNEI. This chain's CDR3 is CASSDGGAGYGYTF. CDR3 sequence (DNA): TGTGCCAGCAGTGACGGGGGGGCTGGCTATGGCTACACCTTC.

V usage is TRBV5-8 and J usage is TRBJ2-5; D is tentatively TRBD1 or TRBD2 (7 bases each). This CDR3 comprises 15 residues. CDR1 and CDR2 from the germline V gene are SGHTS and YDEGEE. Between the trimmed V and J ends, which lost 7 bases and 2 bases, there was a span of 18 bases. Here the CDR3 DNA reads TGTGCCAGCCCTTCAGGGGGGGTGCGGCAAGAGACCCAGTACTTC. Protein: CASPSGGVRQETQYF.